Below, 15 T cell receptor beta chains from the same sample are listed, as sequenced in a study of cytomegalovirus exposure and HLA in healthy donors. The primer mix had 60 Vbeta and 13 Jbeta primers. Repertoires were generated with immunoSEQ multiplex PCR, while TCRdb's copy carries only in-frame clones and drops some. The data contain 130,000 or so clones, 70% to 80% of them singletons. Sequencing was performed on PBMCs. These receptors were taken from a woman aged 60-75 years in good health and CMV-seronegative.

Only one count was recorded for this clone. The chain has TRBV19 and TRBJ2-5; 13 bases map to TRBD2. This CDR3 has 17 residues. J lost 3 bases, V lost 4 bases, and 8 bases had no gene match. Per germline, CDR1 LNHDA and CDR2 SQIVND (reference sequence). CDR3 region: CASSTGTSGVIEETQYF. Written as DNA, the CDR3 is TGTGCCAGTAGTACCGGGACTAGCGGGGTAATAGAAGAGACCCAGTACTTC.

V gene TRBV28 combines with J gene TRBJ1-4; 10 bases map to TRBD1. CDR3 length: 15 amino acids. Trimming took 3 bases from V and 6 from J; bases not matched to a gene: 4. The V gene's germline CDR1 is MDHEN and CDR2 SYDVKM. This CDR3 reads CASSFPDRGHEKLFF. Here the CDR3 DNA reads TGTGCCAGCAGTTTCCCAGACAGGGGGCATGAAAAACTGTTTTTT.

This clone was counted a single time. CDR3 amino acids: CASSVAPNDYEQYF. The CDR3 nucleotides read TGTGCCAGCAGCGTAGCTCCTAATGACTACGAGCAGTACTTC. The chain links TRBV9 to TRBJ2-7; D is undetermined. The V end was cut by 0 bases, the J end by 3 bases, with 10 bases between. The CDR3 contains 14 residues. CDR1 is SGDLS, CDR2 YYNGEE, per germline.

This sequence joins TRBV10-1 and TRBJ2-5, with a possible D match to TRBD2 (7 bases). CDR1 is WNHNN, CDR2 SYGVQD, per germline (reference sequence). The length of the CDR3 is 15 residues. Between the trimmed V and J ends, which lost 0 bases and 1 base, there was a span of 9 bases. CDR3 protein: CASSESAGAQETQYF. DNA of the CDR3: TGCGCCAGCAGTGAGTCGGCGGGGGCCCAAGAGACCCAGTACTTC.

The rearrangement uses TRBV5-8 and TRBJ1-2; D remains unclear. Deletions cut 2 bases from V and 3 bases from J, with 14 bases between. Germline V gene lookup returns CDR1 SGHTS and CDR2 YDEGEE. The CDR3 is 15 amino acids. In nucleotides, the CDR3 is TGTGCCAGCAGCTTAGGAGTGAAGGTTTACTATGGCTACACCTTC. This codes for CASSLGVKVYYGYTF.

This chain connects TRBV19 to TRBJ1-2, with TRBD1 matching 8 bases. This CDR3 region has 17 residues. Germline lookup yields CDR1 LNHDA and CDR2 SQIVND (reference sequence). V lost 6 bases and J lost 5; bases outside the gene matches: 17. The CDR3 bases are TGTGCCAGTAGCAGCAAAGCGAAGGGACAGGAGATTTATGGCTACACCTTC. Translating gives CASSSKAKGQEIYGYTF.

This clone came up a few times. The chain joins TRBV30 to TRBJ2-7; D is possibly TRBD1 (5 bases). CDR1 GTSNPN and CDR2 SVGIG come from the germline V gene (reference sequence). V lost 3 bases, J lost 3 bases, and 15 bases lay in between. There are 14 residues in the CDR3. The CDR3: CAWSLGPYNYEQYF. CDR3 sequence (DNA): TGTGCCTGGAGCCTGGGGCCCTACAACTACGAGCAGTACTTC.

This chain connects TRBV27 to TRBJ1-4; D may be TRBD1 (6 bases). Germline V lookup: CDR1 MNHEY, CDR2 SMNVEV (reference sequence). CDR3 length: 16 residues. V lost 6 bases and J 2 bases, leaving 16 bases between the germline ends. In DNA, the CDR3 is TGTGCCAGCAGCTCTGGACAGTCAGGCACTAATGAAAAACTGTTTTTT. Its translation is CASSSGQSGTNEKLFF.

This rearrangement joins TRBV30 to TRBJ2-4; D is possibly TRBD2 (5 bases). Trimming removed 4 bases at V and 1 base at J, with 14 bases between. Germline CDR1 reads GTSNPN; CDR2 reads SVGIG (reference sequence). The CDR3 extends over 15 amino acids. CDR3 sequence (DNA): TGTGCCTGGAACCCCCCCGGACTGGCCAAAAACATTCAGTACTTC. This encodes CAWNPPGLAKNIQYF.

The V gene is TRBV10-3, the J gene TRBJ1-1, with 7 bases that match TRBD1. The V gene end was trimmed by 3 bases and the J gene end by 6 bases; junction bases not matched to a gene: 7. CDR1 ENHRY and CDR2 SYGVKD come from the germline V gene. CDR3 length equals 14 residues. CDR3 in DNA: TGTGCCATCAGTGATCAGGGGGGAAGGGCTGAAGCTTTCTTT. It encodes CAISDQGGRAEAFF.

The rearrangement links TRBV15 to TRBJ1-1, with 9 nucleotides matching TRBD1. From germline, CDR1 is LNHNV and CDR2 YYDKDF (reference sequence). This CDR3 contains 15 residues. V shed 5 bases and J 0 bases; nucleotides not matched to a gene: 4. DNA of the CDR3: TGTGCCACCAGCCTAGGGACAGGGTTGAACACTGAAGCTTTCTTT. Protein: CATSLGTGLNTEAFF.

V gene TRBV15 combines with J gene TRBJ2-5, with 9 bases aligning to TRBD1. The CDR3 spans 16 residues. The V and J ends lost 5 bases and 3 bases, in that order; junction bases with no gene match: 10. The V gene's germline CDR1 is LNHNV and CDR2 YYDKDF (reference sequence). The CDR3 nucleotides are TGTGCCACCAGCGGACGAGGGACAGGGAGGGAAGAGACCCAGTACTTC. This gives the protein CATSGRGTGREETQYF.

This chain joins TRBV5-6 and TRBJ1-2; D is unclear. The germline gives CDR1 SGHDT, CDR2 YYEEEE. With 4 bases removed from V and 2 bases from J, the gap between germline ends came to 9 bases. This CDR3 spans 13 amino acids. The DNA of the CDR3 is TGTGCCAGCAGCCAAATGGGCAACTATGGCTACACCTTC. It codes for CASSQMGNYGYTF.

CDR3 region: CASSAIVRASTDTQYF. For the CDR3, the DNA is TGCGCCAGCAGCGCAATTGTCAGGGCGAGCACAGATACGCAGTATTTT. This chain joins TRBV10-1 and TRBJ2-3, with D perhaps matching TRBD1 (5 bases). Trimming left V 6 bases short and J 0 bases short, with 16 bases between. The V gene's germline CDR1 is WNHNN and CDR2 SYGVQD (reference sequence). The CDR3 runs to 16 residues.

This clone occurred a few times. The chain couples TRBV27 to TRBJ2-7; D might be TRBD1 (5 bases). CDR3 size: 14 residues. V lost 3 bases and J lost 3, with 12 bases in between. Germline loops: CDR1 MNHEY, CDR2 SMNVEV (reference sequence). The CDR3 here is CASSFRGRVYEQYF. Written as DNA, the CDR3 is TGTGCCAGCAGTTTTCGTGGCAGGGTCTACGAGCAGTACTTC.